This T cell receptor beta chain was captured by sequencing in a study of blood T cell repertoires in COVID-19. The overall study: T cells, B-cell-depleted T cells, or PBMCs supplied cDNA or gDNA.

In its sample, this clone was seen a few times. TCRdb's table, derived via immunoSEQ multiplex PCR, lists solely in-frame clones and lacks some. There are approximately 410,000 clones in the sample; approximately 90% occur only once, and roughly 1.4% lies in the top ten. This TCR was sampled from a woman younger than 45 with active or convalescent COVID-19. The material sequenced was peripheral blood.

CDR3 protein: CASSLGAGSPYEQYF. DNA of the CDR3: TGTGCCAGCAGCTTAGGAGCGGGAAGCCCCTACGAGCAGTACTTC. The chain has TRBV11-2 and TRBJ2-7; 7 positions agree with TRBD2. J lost 2 bases, V lost 1 base, and 5 bases had no gene match. The CDR3 spans 15 residues. Germline-derived CDR1 and CDR2 are SGHAT and FQNNGV. The full variable domain, with the rest looked up from reference TRBV11-2 and TRBJ2-7, is EAGVAQSPRYKIIEKRQSVAFWCNPISGHATLYWYQQILGQGPKLLIQFQNNGVVDDSQLPKDRFSAERLKGVDSTLKIQPAKLEDSAVYLCASSLGAGSPYEQYFGPGTRLTVT.